This T cell receptor (beta chain) was captured in a study of human T cells and chemical hapten exposure. Study-level information: 2% DPC was applied to approximately 2 cm by approximately 2 cm of upper inner arm skin for sensitization. Study-wide results and caveats: The number of TCRs over 1 in 1000 frequency stayed unchanged after DPC. Expanded TCRs were compared with controls, and the expanded TCRs formed significantly more large CDR3 similarity clusters.

V lost 0 bases and J 2 bases, leaving 22 bases between the germline ends. From germline, CDR1 is LGHNA and CDR2 YSLEER. The CDR3 spans 19 residues. This clonotype was seen ten or more times. The antigen is unknown. Stated time point: pre-sensitization, week 0. Treatment defined: therapeutic diphenylcyclopropenone sensitization with weekly scalp DPC. Each donor was an alopecia patient between 18 and 70 years of age who qualified for DPC. One entry per CDR3 protein results from TCRdb running MiXCR on the RACE reads. The sample comprises approximately 320,000 distinct CDR3 sequences, around 5% of which are singletons, and about 8.7% rests with the top ten.

This rearrangement joins TRBV4-3 to TRBJ2-5; D unclear. The origin of this receptor is a woman between 18 and 30 years old with alopecia areata. Some clones in this sample may be carry-over from other donors' samples. Sequenced material: whole blood, taken in connection with sensitization to the hapten diphenylcyclopropenone (DPC). The CDR3 sequence is CASSQDLTVPNGNQETQYF. In nucleotides, the CDR3 is TGCGCCAGCAGCCAAGATCTCACCGTCCCTAACGGAAATCAAGAGACCCAGTACTTC.